A single sample gave rise to the 29 T cell receptor beta chains below, sequenced in a study of a mutant IDH1 vaccine in newly diagnosed glioma. Regarding time point: week 5, during vaccination. Each dose delivered 300 ug of mutant IDH1 20-mer peptide subcutaneously with imiquimod. Their specific antigens are unknown. The data were produced by immunoSEQ multiplex PCR, yet TCRdb's version contains in-frame clones alone and is incomplete. Here the sample spans about 40,000 clones, 90% to 95% being singletons. The material was PBMCs, obtained from a glioma patient whose treatment included an IDH1 peptide vaccine. These receptors all come from a man aged 45-65 years with glioma.

The chain is built from TRBV5-8 and TRBJ2-3; the D gene is possibly TRBD2 (6 bases). Trimming removed 4 bases at V and 5 bases at J, with 14 bases between. Looked up from germline, CDR1 is SGHTS and CDR2 is YDEGEE. The CDR3 totals 14 residues. Here the CDR3 reads CASSPGRDRDTQYF. The CDR3, as DNA: TGTGCCAGCAGCCCGGGGCGGGATAGAGATACGCAGTATTTT.

In nucleotides, the CDR3 is TGTGCCAGCAGCAAACCGGGACTAGCGGGGGGTCGTCAAGAGACCCAGTACTTC. Protein: CASSKPGLAGGRQETQYF. V usage is TRBV5-6 and J usage is TRBJ2-5; 15 bases match TRBD2. This CDR3 comprises 18 residues. CDR1 is SGHDT, CDR2 YYEEEE, per germline. V trimming: 4 bases; J trimming: 2 bases; junction bases outside the gene matches: 9.

V and J are TRBV7-9 and TRBJ2-7, with D tentatively TRBD1 (6 bases). Trimming took off 4 bases at V and 0 bases at J, with 13 bases between the two ends. Germline loops: CDR1 SEHNR, CDR2 FQNEAQ (reference sequence). CDR3 length equals 15 residues. DNA of the CDR3: TGTGCCAGCAGCTCCGGACAGAACCCCTCCTACGAGCAGTACTTC. It encodes CASSSGQNPSYEQYF.

The rearrangement uses TRBV7-9 and TRBJ2-3; 10 positions match TRBD1. The CDR3 loop spans 15 amino acids. Trimming cost V 5 bases and J 0 bases; bases outside gene matches: 2. Germline V gene lookup returns CDR1 SEHNR and CDR2 FQNEAQ (reference sequence). The CDR3 DNA is TGTGCCAGCAGCGTGACAGGGGGCAGCACAGATACGCAGTATTTT. Translating it yields CASSVTGGSTDTQYF. Variable domain in full (rest from reference TRBV7-9 and TRBJ2-3): DTGVSQNPRHKITKRGQNVTFRCDPISEHNRLYWYRQTLGQGPEFLTYFQNEAQLEKSRLLSDRFSAERPKGSFSTLEIQRTEQGDSAMYLCASSVTGGSTDTQYFGPGTRLTVL.

This clone was detected once. The rearrangement uses TRBV28 and TRBJ1-2; TRBD1 might be the D (5 bases). The CDR3 sequence is 16 residues long. Trimming cost V 3 bases and J 3 bases, with 17 bases left between them. Germline lookup yields CDR1 MDHEN and CDR2 SYDVKM. CDR3 protein: CASSFSFGGADYGYTF. In nucleotides, the CDR3 is TGTGCCAGCAGTTTTTCTTTCGGAGGGGCGGACTATGGCTACACCTTC.

CDR3 DNA: TGTGCCAGCAGTGAGCAGGGGGGCTGGGACTATGGCTACACCTTC. It is translated as CASSEQGGWDYGYTF. The chain links TRBV6-1 to TRBJ1-2; TRBD1 matches at 7 bases. The length of the CDR3 is 15 residues. Germline V gene sequence: CDR1 MNHNS, CDR2 SASEGT. The ends lost 3 bases at V and 3 bases at J; junction bases unmatched: 7.

V and J are TRBV9 and TRBJ1-5; D is ambiguous. CDR3 size: 12 residues. The V end was cut by 0 bases, the J end by 6 bases, with 4 bases between. Germline V CDR1 and CDR2: SGDLS, YYNGEE. The CDR3 loop reads CASSVGGQPQHF. CDR3 bases: TGTGCCAGCAGCGTAGGGGGTCAGCCCCAGCATTTT.

This chain connects TRBV7-2 to TRBJ1-5; weak D call: TRBD1 (6 bases). The germline V and J ends were trimmed by 5 bases and 11 bases, with 19 bases remaining between them. This CDR3 spans 14 amino acids. Germline CDR1 is SGHTA and CDR2 is FQGNSA. CDR3 in amino acids: CASSQNRAKGAQHF. The CDR3 bases are TGTGCCAGCAGCCAAAACAGGGCCAAGGGGGCCCAGCATTTT.

The V and J genes are TRBV6-5 and TRBJ2-2; 8 nucleotides agree with TRBD1. The length of the CDR3 is 14 residues. Losses at the gene ends were 8 bases for V and 4 bases for J; bases not matched to a gene: 6. Germline V gene sequence: CDR1 MNHEY, CDR2 SVGAGI. Here the CDR3 reads CASGQGAGTGELFF. The CDR3 DNA reads TGTGCCAGCGGCCAGGGGGCCGGCACCGGGGAGCTGTTTTTT.

As to this clone: Other DNA sequences in the sample encode the same CDR3. The V call is TRBV4-2, the J call TRBJ2-7; D remains ambiguous. V was trimmed by 2 bases and J by 0 bases, leaving 2 bases between them. Germline CDR1 reads LGHNA; CDR2 reads YNFKEQ. CDR3 length: 12 residues. DNA for the CDR3: TGTGCCAGCAGCCAAAACTCCTACGAGCAGTACTTC. Amino acids: CASSQNSYEQYF.

The chain carries TRBV19 and TRBJ1-5, with D possibly matching TRBD1 (6 bases). The CDR3 sequence is 17 residues long. Germline V gene data show CDR1 as LNHDA and CDR2 as SQIVND (reference sequence). Between the trimmed V and J ends, which lost 9 bases and 1 base, there was a span of 22 bases. In DNA, the CDR3 is TGTGCCAGCACTAAGGTGGACAGCTTGGGAAGCAATCAGCCCCAGCATTTT. Amino acid sequence: CASTKVDSLGSNQPQHF.

J is TRBJ1-2 and V is TRBV19; D call uncertain. The germline V gene has CDR1 LNHDA and CDR2 SQIVND (reference sequence). This CDR3 contains 12 residues. Trimming pared 5 bases from V and 2 bases from J, leaving 6 bases between. CDR3 bases: TGTGCCAGTAGTTCGGGAAACTATGGCTACACCTTC. Its translation: CASSSGNYGYTF.

The J gene is TRBJ2-7, the V gene TRBV5-1, with a tentative D call TRBD1 (5 bases). Germline CDR1 reads SGHRS; CDR2 reads YFSETQ. The CDR3 covers 13 residues. Trimming removed 0 bases from V and 3 bases from J, with 7 bases in between. DNA for the CDR3: TGCGCCAGCAGCTTGGACAGGAGCTACGAGCAGTACTTC. The encoded protein is CASSLDRSYEQYF.

This clone was found once. The CDR3 coding sequence is TGTGCCAGCAGTGAAGCTGAGGGACAGCCCCAGCATTTT. Residues: CASSEAEGQPQHF. V gene TRBV6-1 combines with J gene TRBJ1-5, with unresolved D. Germline loops: CDR1 MNHNS, CDR2 SASEGT. V lost 0 bases to trimming and J lost 7 bases, with 7 bases between them. The CDR3 totals 13 residues.

This chain joins TRBV5-1 and TRBJ2-7, with TRBD1 as a possible D gene (5 bases). The CDR3 runs to 13 residues. V dropped 5 bases and J dropped 4 bases, with 13 bases sitting between them. Germline CDR1 and CDR2: SGHRS and YFSETQ. In nucleotides, the CDR3 is TGCGCCAGCAGGGTAGGGGCTAGATACGAGCAGTACTTC. Translated, it gives CASRVGARYEQYF. The full variable domain, with the rest looked up from reference TRBV5-1 and TRBJ2-7, is KAGVTQTPRYLIKTRGQQVTLSCSPISGHRSVSWYQQTPGQGLQFLFEYFSETQRNKGNFPGRFSGRQFSNSRSEMNVSTLELGDSALYLCASRVGARYEQYFGPGTRLTVT.

The rearrangement uses TRBV5-1 and TRBJ2-7; the D gene is possibly TRBD2 (6 bases). The CDR3 extends over 13 amino acids. Trimming took off 4 bases at V and 6 bases at J, with 14 bases between the two ends. CDR1 and CDR2 from the germline V gene are SGHRS and YFSETQ. The CDR3 nucleotides are TGCGCCAGCAGCCCCTCGGGGGTGGGCGAGCAGTACTTC. Translated: CASSPSGVGEQYF. The full variable domain, with the rest looked up from reference TRBV5-1 and TRBJ2-7, is KAGVTQTPRYLIKTRGQQVTLSCSPISGHRSVSWYQQTPGQGLQFLFEYFSETQRNKGNFPGRFSGRQFSNSRSEMNVSTLELGDSALYLCASSPSGVGEQYFGPGTRLTVT.

In DNA form, the CDR3 reads TGTGCCAGCAGTTCAGGACAGTCATGGACTGAAGCTTTCTTT. It translates to CASSSGQSWTEAFF. The chain couples TRBV6-5 to TRBJ1-1; weak D call: TRBD1 (6 bases). CDR1 and CDR2 from the germline V gene are MNHEY and SVGAGI. V shed 4 bases and J shed 5 bases, with 14 bases lying between them. This CDR3 spans 14 amino acids.

The V gene is TRBV4-2, the J gene TRBJ1-2, with D possibly TRBD1 on 5 matching bases. CDR1 LGHNA and CDR2 YNFKEQ come from the germline V gene. The CDR3 is made up of 16 amino acids. Trimming stripped 0 bases from V and 3 bases from J, with 14 bases between. The CDR3 DNA is TGTGCCAGCAGCCAAGATGTTTGGGGGTTGGACTATGGCTACACCTTC. It codes for CASSQDVWGLDYGYTF.

V is TRBV10-1 and J is TRBJ2-2; TRBD2 agrees at 13 bases. The CDR3 has 20 residues. CDR1 and CDR2 from the germline V gene are WNHNN and SYGVQD (reference sequence). V was clipped by 3 bases and J by 6 bases; unmatched bases: 16. In DNA form, the CDR3 reads TGCGCCAGCAGTGAAAGCCCCGGGACTAGCGGGGCCCGGTTCTCCGGGGAGCTGTTTTTT. Protein product: CASSESPGTSGARFSGELFF.

This chain uses TRBV27 with TRBJ2-7; D ambiguous. CDR3 length: 15 amino acids. In germline, CDR1 is MNHEY, CDR2 SMNVEV (reference sequence). Trimming shortened V by 0 bases and J by 3 bases, and 12 bases separated the two germline ends. CDR3 amino acids: CASSLSAEPFYEQYF. CDR3 bases: TGTGCCAGCAGTTTATCGGCGGAACCGTTCTACGAGCAGTACTTC.

CDR3: CAWSTVGEQYF. In nucleotides, the CDR3 is TGTGCCTGGAGTACGGTGGGAGAGCAGTACTTC. The chain uses TRBV30 and TRBJ2-7; D is undetermined. Germline values: CDR1 GTSNPN, CDR2 SVGIG (reference sequence). This CDR3 is built from 11 residues. Trimming shortened V by 2 bases and J by 7 bases, and 9 bases separated the two germline ends.

The chain combines TRBV6-5 with TRBJ1-6, with 9 bases identical to TRBD1. V gave up 5 bases and J gave up 7 bases; unmatched junction bases: 6. Looked up from germline, CDR1 is MNHEY and CDR2 is SVGAGI. The CDR3 runs 15 residues. In DNA form, the CDR3 reads TGTGCCAGCAGTGGGACAGGGATAGGGAATTCACCCCTCCACTTT. It specifies CASSGTGIGNSPLHF.

J is TRBJ2-5 and V is TRBV6-1; the match to TRBD1 covers 8 bases. The ends lost 6 bases at V and 5 bases at J; junction bases unmatched: 8. Germline-derived CDR1 and CDR2 are MNHNS and SASEGT. This CDR3 spans 14 amino acids. DNA of the CDR3: TGTGCCAGCAGAGCGACAGGGGTTGGGGAGACCCAGTACTTC. Encoded protein: CASRATGVGETQYF.

V is TRBV11-2 and J is TRBJ2-7; no clear D. The CDR3 is made up of 15 amino acids. Germline loops: CDR1 SGHAT, CDR2 FQNNGV. V lost 2 bases, J lost 6 bases, and 17 bases lay in between. Here the CDR3 reads CASSLIPAGRSEQYF. The CDR3, as DNA: TGTGCCAGCAGCTTAATTCCCGCCGGTAGATCCGAGCAGTACTTC.

CDR3 residues: CASSSQSGRPYEQYF. As DNA, the CDR3 is TGTGCCAGCAGCTCCCAATCCGGGCGGCCCTACGAGCAGTACTTC. This chain joins TRBV7-2 and TRBJ2-7; no definite D call. Between the trimmed V and J ends, which lost 4 bases and 2 bases, there was a span of 15 bases. Germline CDR1 reads SGHTA; CDR2 reads FQGNSA. This CDR3 region has 15 residues.

The CDR3 here is CASSIQGGAGNTIYF. Here the CDR3 DNA reads TGTGCCAGCAGCATACAGGGGGGAGCTGGAAACACCATATATTTT. V and J are TRBV7-2 and TRBJ1-3, with TRBD1 matching over 8 bases. The V gene's germline CDR1 is SGHTA and CDR2 FQGNSA. CDR3 length: 15 residues. V trimming: 5 bases; J trimming: 2 bases; junction bases outside the gene matches: 5. Supplemented by reference TRBV7-2 and TRBJ1-3, the full variable domain reads GAGVSQSPSNKVTEKGKDVELRCDPISGHTALYWYRQSLGQGLEFLIYFQGNSAPDKSGLPSDRFSAERTGGSVSTLTIQRTQQEDSAVYLCASSIQGGAGNTIYFGEGSWLTVV.

This chain joins TRBV6-1 and TRBJ1-6; D possibly corresponds to TRBD1 (5 bases). CDR1 and CDR2 (germline): MNHNS, SASEGT. The CDR3 runs to 15 residues. The V and J ends lost 2 bases and 7 bases respectively, with 12 bases between them. CDR3 protein: CASSELGEGNSPLHF. Written as DNA, the CDR3 is TGTGCCAGCAGTGAACTGGGGGAAGGAAATTCACCCCTCCACTTT.

This chain links TRBV2 with TRBJ2-7; D is perhaps TRBD1 (6 bases). The germline V and J ends were trimmed by 4 bases and 7 bases, with 14 bases remaining between them. This CDR3 is 13 amino acids long. The V gene's germline CDR1 is SNHLY and CDR2 FYNNEI. The CDR3 DNA is TGTGCCAGCAGTGGTCATGGAACAGGGGAGCAGTACTTC. Translating it yields CASSGHGTGEQYF.

The chain combines TRBV7-2 with TRBJ1-6; D uncertain. The CDR3 length is 17 residues. Germline V lookup: CDR1 SGHTA, CDR2 FQGNSA. V was shortened by 2 bases and J by 0 bases, with 11 bases between the two germline ends. CDR3 DNA sequence: TGTGCCAGCAGCTTAAAGTACAGAAGCTCCTATAATTCACCCCTCCACTTT. Translating gives CASSLKYRSSYNSPLHF.